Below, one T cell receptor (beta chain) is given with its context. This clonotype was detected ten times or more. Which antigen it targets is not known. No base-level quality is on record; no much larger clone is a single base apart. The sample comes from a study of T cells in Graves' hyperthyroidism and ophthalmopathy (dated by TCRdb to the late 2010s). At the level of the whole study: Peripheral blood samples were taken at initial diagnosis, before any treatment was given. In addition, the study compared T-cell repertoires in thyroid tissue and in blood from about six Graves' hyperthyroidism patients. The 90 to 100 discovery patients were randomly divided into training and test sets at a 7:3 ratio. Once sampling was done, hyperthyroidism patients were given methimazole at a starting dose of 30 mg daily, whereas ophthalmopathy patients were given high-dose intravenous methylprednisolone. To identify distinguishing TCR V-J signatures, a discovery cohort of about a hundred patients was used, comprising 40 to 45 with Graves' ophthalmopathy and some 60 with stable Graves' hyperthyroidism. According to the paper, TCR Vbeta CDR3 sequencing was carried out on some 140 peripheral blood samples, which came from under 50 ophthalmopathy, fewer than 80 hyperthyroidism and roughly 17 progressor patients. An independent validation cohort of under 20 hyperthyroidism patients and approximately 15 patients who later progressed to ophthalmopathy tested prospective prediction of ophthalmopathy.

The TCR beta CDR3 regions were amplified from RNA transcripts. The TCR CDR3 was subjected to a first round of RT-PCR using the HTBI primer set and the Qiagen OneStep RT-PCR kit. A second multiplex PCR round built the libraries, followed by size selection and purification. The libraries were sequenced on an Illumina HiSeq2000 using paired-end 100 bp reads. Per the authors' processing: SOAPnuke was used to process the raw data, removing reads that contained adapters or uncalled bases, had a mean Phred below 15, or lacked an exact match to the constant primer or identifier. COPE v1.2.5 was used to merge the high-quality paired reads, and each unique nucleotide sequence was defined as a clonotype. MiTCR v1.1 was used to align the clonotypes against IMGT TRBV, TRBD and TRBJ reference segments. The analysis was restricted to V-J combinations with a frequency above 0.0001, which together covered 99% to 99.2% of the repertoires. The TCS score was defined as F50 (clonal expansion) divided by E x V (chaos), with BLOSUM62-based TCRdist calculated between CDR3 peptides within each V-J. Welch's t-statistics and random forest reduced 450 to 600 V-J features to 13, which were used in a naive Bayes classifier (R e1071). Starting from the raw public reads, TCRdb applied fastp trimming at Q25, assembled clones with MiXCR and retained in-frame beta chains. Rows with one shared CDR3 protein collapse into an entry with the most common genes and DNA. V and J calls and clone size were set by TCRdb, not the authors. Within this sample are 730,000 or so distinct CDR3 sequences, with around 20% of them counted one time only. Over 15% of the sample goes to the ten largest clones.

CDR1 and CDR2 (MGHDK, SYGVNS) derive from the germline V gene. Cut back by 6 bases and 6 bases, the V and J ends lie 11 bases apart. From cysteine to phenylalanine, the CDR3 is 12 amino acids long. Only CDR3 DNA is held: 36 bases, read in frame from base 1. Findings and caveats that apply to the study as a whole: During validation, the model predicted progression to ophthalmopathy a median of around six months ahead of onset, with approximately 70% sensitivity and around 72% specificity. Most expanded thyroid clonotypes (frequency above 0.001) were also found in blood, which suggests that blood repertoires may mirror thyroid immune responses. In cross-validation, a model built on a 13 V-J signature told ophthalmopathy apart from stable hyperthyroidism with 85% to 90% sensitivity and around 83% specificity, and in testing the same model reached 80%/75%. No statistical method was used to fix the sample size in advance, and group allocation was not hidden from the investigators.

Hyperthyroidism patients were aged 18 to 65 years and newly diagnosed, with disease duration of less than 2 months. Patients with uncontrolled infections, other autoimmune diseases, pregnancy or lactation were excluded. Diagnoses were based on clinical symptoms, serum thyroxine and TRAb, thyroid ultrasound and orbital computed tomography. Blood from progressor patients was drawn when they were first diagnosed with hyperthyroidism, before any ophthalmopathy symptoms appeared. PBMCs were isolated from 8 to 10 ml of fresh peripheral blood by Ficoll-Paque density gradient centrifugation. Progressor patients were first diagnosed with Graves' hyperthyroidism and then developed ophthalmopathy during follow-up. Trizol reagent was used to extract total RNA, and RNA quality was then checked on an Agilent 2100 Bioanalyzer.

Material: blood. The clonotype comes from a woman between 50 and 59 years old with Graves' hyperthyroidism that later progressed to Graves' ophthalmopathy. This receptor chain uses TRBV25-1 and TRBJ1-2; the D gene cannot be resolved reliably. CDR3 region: CASSVGRDGYTF. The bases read TGTGCCAGCAGCGTAGGTCGAGATGGCTACACCTTC.